This TCR beta chain was captured in a study of breast tumors, draining lymph nodes, adjacent tissues. CDR3 length equals 15 residues. Germline assignment: CDR1 ENHRY and CDR2 SYGVKD. The germline V and J ends were trimmed by 0 bases and 3 bases, with 10 bases remaining between them. TCRdb reprocessed the multiplex PCR reads via MiXCR and lists one record per CDR3 protein. Among 130,000 or so distinct CDR3 sequences listed, 21% were seen once. There are many counts of this clonotype. What it recognizes is unknown. Axillary draining lymph nodes of breast cancer patients supplied the node samples. Whole-study findings and limits: Data fit most tumor T cells coming from lymph node, expanding in tumor.

The chain combines TRBV10-3 with TRBJ2-3; either TRBD1 or TRBD2 may fit D (5 bases each). The receptor's source is a female donor with breast cancer. Some clones in this sample may be carry-over from other donors' samples. The material sequenced was axillary lymph node tissue. The CDR3 region has the DNA TGTGCCATCAGTGAGTCGGGGGAGCGGACAGATACGCAGTATTTT. Protein product: CAISESGERTDTQYF.